Described below is a single T cell receptor beta chain sequence and its context. Caucasian adults residing in Nashville, Tennessee made up all the donors. The data stem from a study of shared clonotypes between healthy human individuals. The CDR3 spans 16 residues. Germline values: CDR1 MGHRA, CDR2 YSYEKL. With 0 bases clipped from V and 2 bases from J, the junction kept 7 bases outside the gene matches. Several immunoSEQ plates held equal portions of the genomic DNA taken from each subset. TCRdb's table, derived via immunoSEQ multiplex PCR, lists solely in-frame clones and lacks some. This table holds 650,000 to 750,000 clones, about two thirds found once.

Sequenced input: memory CD4+ T cells sorted from blood. Described subset: CD45RA-negative fraction. The origin of this receptor is a woman aged 25 to 45 in good health. V usage is TRBV4-1 and J usage is TRBJ2-7, with 7 bases identical to TRBD2. The chain's CDR3 is CASSQDRASGTYEQYF. As DNA, the CDR3 is TGCGCCAGCAGCCAAGATCGGGCTAGCGGCACCTACGAGCAGTACTTC.